A single sample is the source of the 22 T cell receptor beta chains below, sequenced in a study of T cell repertoires in cytomegalovirus infection. Via MiXCR, TCRdb re-called the reads, giving one row per CDR3 protein. The sample has around 900,000 distinct CDR3 sequences, around 30% seen once. The antigens these receptors bind are not known. The sequenced sample was cultured CD8+ T cells from PBMCs, obtained from culture after CMV antigen stimulation. These receptors were obtained from a human donor in good health (CMV status not recorded). Some clones in this sample may be carry-over from other donors' samples.

The DNA of the CDR3 is TGTGCCAGCAGCCCCGTCAGGGGGCGGTACAATGAGCAGTTCTTC. Translating it yields CASSPVRGRYNEQFF. This chain links TRBV7-6 with TRBJ2-1; 8 nucleotides align to TRBD1. The CDR3 is made up of 15 amino acids. After removal of 5 bases from V and 4 bases from J, the junction contained 7 bases not matched to a gene. The germline gives CDR1 SGHVS, CDR2 FNYEAQ.

This clonotype has just a few counts. The rearrangement uses TRBV5-6 and TRBJ2-7; D may be TRBD2 (6 bases). Looked up from germline, CDR1 is SGHDT and CDR2 is YYEEEE. This CDR3 is built from 15 residues. Trimming pared 2 bases from V and 3 bases from J, leaving 15 bases between. The CDR3: CASSFTGRGHYEQYF. The CDR3 DNA sequence: TGTGCCAGCAGCTTTACGGGGCGGGGTCACTACGAGCAGTACTTC. Full variable domain (remainder filled in from reference TRBV5-6 and TRBJ2-7): DAGVTQSPTHLIKTRGQQVTLRCSPKSGHDTVSWYQQALGQGPQFIFQYYEEEERQRGNFPDRFSGHQFPNYSSELNVNALLLGDSALYLCASSFTGRGHYEQYFGPGTRLTVT.

V usage is TRBV4-3 and J usage is TRBJ2-7; the D is unclear. Trimming took off 1 base at V and 4 bases at J, with 8 bases between the two ends. The CDR3 is 13 residues long. Germline V lookup: CDR1 LGHNA, CDR2 YSLEER. CDR3 sequence reads: CASSQVSRYEQYV. The CDR3 nucleotides read TGCGCCAGCAGCCAAGTATCCCGGTACGAGCAGTACGTC.

Of note for this clonotype: At one of its ends the junction is not consistent with the germline gene, which may arise from a read error. V and J are TRBV6-1 and TRBJ1-5, with TRBD1 as a possible D gene (6 bases). Germline V gene lookup returns CDR1 MNHNS and CDR2 SASEGT. The CDR3 spans 17 residues. CDR3 in DNA: TGTGCCAGCAGTGAAGCGGCGGGAACCAGGGGAAATCAGCCCCAACATTTT. Translation: CASSEAAGTRGNQPQHF.

Of note for this clonotype: This may be a read error: a much more frequent sequence differs by one nucleotide. J is TRBJ2-6 and V is TRBV7-8, with a possible D match to TRBD1 (6 bases). The CDR3 totals 18 residues. The V gene's germline CDR1 is SGHVS and CDR2 FQNEAQ. The CDR3 loop reads CTSSYTGTRVSGANVLTF. The CDR3 region has the DNA TGTACCAGCAGTTACACCGGGACAAGGGTCTCTGGGGCCAACGTCCTGACTTTC.

The chain uses TRBV19 and TRBJ1-6, with TRBD1 matching over 7 bases. The CDR3 consists of 14 residues. Germline V gene sequence: CDR1 LNHDA, CDR2 SQIVND (reference sequence). The trim removed 8 bases at V and 13 bases at J, leaving 14 bases unmatched. CDR3 in amino acids: CASESRAGGGPLHF. The CDR3, as DNA: TGTGCCAGTGAATCCCGTGCAGGGGGAGGGCCCCTCCACTTT.

The chain is built from TRBV19 and TRBJ1-2; D not certain. CDR1 is LNHDA, CDR2 SQIVND, per germline (reference sequence). This CDR3 is built from 12 residues. With 4 bases removed from V and 0 bases from J, the gap between germline ends came to 3 bases. The CDR3 region is CASSRTNYGYTF. For the CDR3, the DNA is TGTGCCAGTAGTAGAACTAACTATGGCTACACCTTC.

The chain links TRBV7-9 to TRBJ1-6; 7 bases are a match to TRBD1. CDR1 is SEHNR and CDR2 is FQNEAQ in the germline V gene (reference sequence). CDR3 length equals 17 residues. V lost 5 bases, J lost 4 bases, and 11 bases stayed unmatched. The CDR3 bases are TGTGCCAGCAGCCTAGGGGGCGCGGCAGCGTATAATTCACCCCTCCACTTT. Its translation: CASSLGGAAAYNSPLHF.

V and J are TRBV19 and TRBJ1-5, with no clear D. This CDR3 has 15 amino acids. CDR1 is LNHDA, CDR2 SQIVND, per germline (reference sequence). Trimming removed 3 bases from V and 1 base from J, with 10 bases in between. The CDR3 loop reads CASSISQASNQPQHF. CDR3 nucleotides: TGTGCCAGTAGTATTTCCCAGGCCAGCAATCAGCCCCAGCATTTT.

This clonotype has more than one count but fewer than ten. V gene TRBV4-3 combines with J gene TRBJ2-2; 8 positions agree with TRBD2. Losses at the gene ends were 0 bases for V and 6 bases for J; bases not matched to a gene: 6. Germline lookup yields CDR1 LGHNA and CDR2 YSLEER. The CDR3 length is 16 residues. CDR3 nucleotide sequence: TGCGCCAGCAGCCAAGATGGACCGGGGGGGCCCGGGGAGCTGTTTTTT. The encoded protein is CASSQDGPGGPGELFF.

The chain has TRBV19 and TRBJ1-2; the D is unclear. The CDR3 consists of 14 residues. Per the germline V gene, CDR1 is LNHDA and CDR2 is SQIVND (reference sequence). V shed 3 bases and J shed 5 bases, with 13 bases lying between them. Here the CDR3 reads CASSMSVADYGYTF. The CDR3 DNA is TGTGCCAGTAGTATGAGTGTGGCGGATTATGGCTACACCTTC.

The chain is built from TRBV2 and TRBJ1-1; D is ambiguous. Trimming removed 3 bases from V and 10 bases from J, with 12 bases in between. The V gene's germline CDR1 is SNHLY and CDR2 FYNNEI. This CDR3 is built from 12 residues. The CDR3 reads CASSDYALPAFF. Written as DNA, the CDR3 is TGTGCCAGCAGTGATTATGCCCTGCCAGCTTTCTTT. The complete variable domain, with remaining parts taken from reference TRBV2 and TRBJ1-1, reads EPEVTQTPSHQVTQMGQEVILRCVPISNHLYFYWYRQILGQKVEFLVSFYNNEISEKSEIFDDQFSVERPDGSNFTLKIRSTKLEDSAMYFCASSDYALPAFFGQGTRLTVV.

Regarding this clonotype: Just one base apart from a much larger clone, this may be a read error. The CDR3: CVSTILSGQLVPDTQYF. As DNA, the CDR3 is TGTGTCAGCACCATACTGTCGGGACAGCTCGTCCCAGATACGCAGTATTTT. The V call is TRBV7-6, the J call TRBJ2-3, with TRBD1 matching 7 bases. This CDR3 has 17 residues. Germline CDR1 reads SGHVS; CDR2 reads FNYEAQ.

The sample holds a few counts of this clonotype. In DNA, the CDR3 is TGTGCCAGCAGTTTAAGGCAGTACGTTCCGAACGAGCAGTACTTC. It is translated as CASSLRQYVPNEQYF. The rearrangement links TRBV12-3 or TRBV12-4 to TRBJ2-7; no reliable D call. The CDR3 has 15 amino acids. Trimming took 2 bases from V and 5 from J, leaving 16 bases between them.

The chain links TRBV19 to TRBJ2-1; 7 bases line up with TRBD1. The trim removed 3 bases at V and 10 bases at J, leaving 9 bases unmatched. This CDR3 spans 14 amino acids. Germline CDR1 LNHDA, CDR2 SQIVND (reference sequence). The CDR3: CASSMPTGRPEQFF. Here the CDR3 DNA reads TGTGCCAGTAGTATGCCGACAGGGCGGCCCGAGCAGTTCTTC.

V usage is TRBV20-1 and J usage is TRBJ2-7; perhaps TRBD1 as D (6 bases). The CDR3 has 13 residues. Germline V gives CDR1 DFQATT, CDR2 SNEGSKA (reference sequence). The ends were cut back, 5 bases at V and 1 base at J, with 12 bases in the middle. Written as DNA, the CDR3 is TGCAGTGCTCAACAGGGAATGTCCTACGAGCAGTACTTC. Its translation is CSAQQGMSYEQYF.

V usage is TRBV4-2 and J usage is TRBJ1-4; 7 positions agree with TRBD1. The CDR3 is 16 amino acids. Trimming removed 7 bases from V and 5 bases from J; junction bases left unmatched: 13. Germline CDR1 LGHNA, CDR2 YNFKEQ. As DNA, the CDR3 is TGTGCCAGCAACTCCCCAAGACAGGGCCGAAATGAAAAACTGTTTTTT. Protein product: CASNSPRQGRNEKLFF.

This clonotype was detected many times. This CDR3 reads CASGFSTTTRTDTQYF. The CDR3 bases are TGTGCTAGTGGTTTTTCAACAACAACGCGCACAGATACGCAGTATTTT. The chain carries TRBV12-5 and TRBJ2-3; D ambiguous. This CDR3 is built from 16 residues. The germline V gene has CDR1 LGHNT and CDR2 FRNRAP. V was trimmed by 3 bases and J by 1 base, leaving 14 bases between them.

The chain couples TRBV7-9 to TRBJ2-3; D is unclear. The V end lost 7 bases, the J end lost 0 bases, and 8 bases lay between the germline ends. The V gene's germline CDR1 is SEHNR and CDR2 FQNEAQ (reference sequence). This CDR3 spans 13 amino acids. This CDR3 reads CASTRVSTDTQYF. CDR3 in DNA: TGTGCCAGCACCCGGGTTAGCACAGATACGCAGTATTTT.

The chain combines TRBV6-5 with TRBJ1-1; 9 bases agree with TRBD1. CDR1 and CDR2 (germline): MNHEY, SVGAGI. The CDR3 spans 15 residues. V was pared by 5 bases and J by 4 bases, with 8 bases of the junction left unmatched. The CDR3 spells CASSPSGTGTTEAFF. In DNA form, the CDR3 reads TGTGCCAGCAGTCCCAGTGGGACAGGGACCACTGAAGCTTTCTTT.

This clonotype has ten or more counts. The V gene is TRBV7-9, the J gene TRBJ1-5; maybe TRBD1 (5 bases). CDR3 length equals 15 residues. Germline CDR1 is SEHNR and CDR2 is FQNEAQ (reference sequence). The ends were cut back, 1 base at V and 4 bases at J, with 11 bases in the middle. CDR3 amino acids: CASSLEGTLNQPQHF. CDR3 in DNA: TGTGCCAGCAGCTTAGAAGGGACCTTAAATCAGCCCCAGCATTTT. Complete variable domain (other parts from reference TRBV7-9 and TRBJ1-5): DTGVSQNPRHKITKRGQNVTFRCDPISEHNRLYWYRQTLGQGPEFLTYFQNEAQLEKSRLLSDRFSAERPKGSFSTLEIQRTEQGDSAMYLCASSLEGTLNQPQHFGDGTRLSIL.

There are a few counts of this clonotype. The chain uses TRBV13 and TRBJ2-3; D is ambiguous. Trimming shortened V by 5 bases and J by 3 bases, and 15 bases separated the two germline ends. This CDR3 is 15 amino acids long. Germline assignment: CDR1 PRHDT and CDR2 FYEKMQ (reference sequence). DNA for the CDR3: TGTGCCAGCAGCCTCGAATCGGGTAGGACAGATACGCAGTATTTT. It yields the protein CASSLESGRTDTQYF.